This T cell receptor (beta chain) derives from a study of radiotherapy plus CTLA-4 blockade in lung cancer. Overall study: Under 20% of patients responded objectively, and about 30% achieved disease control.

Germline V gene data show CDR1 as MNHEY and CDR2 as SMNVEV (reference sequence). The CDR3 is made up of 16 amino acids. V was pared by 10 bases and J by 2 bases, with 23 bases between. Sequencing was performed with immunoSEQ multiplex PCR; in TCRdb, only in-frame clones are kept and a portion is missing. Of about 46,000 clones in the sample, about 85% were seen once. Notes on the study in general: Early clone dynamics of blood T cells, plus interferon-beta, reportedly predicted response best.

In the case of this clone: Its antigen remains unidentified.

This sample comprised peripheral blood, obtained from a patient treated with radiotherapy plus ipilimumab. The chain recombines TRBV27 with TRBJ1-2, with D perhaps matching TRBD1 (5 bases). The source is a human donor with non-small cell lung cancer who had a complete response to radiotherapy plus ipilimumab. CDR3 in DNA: TGTGCCACCGGGCCTGCCGAGGGGAGGGCCAACTATGGCTACACCTTC. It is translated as CATGPAEGRANYGYTF.